This paragraph reports one TCR beta chain. Antigen specificity is unknown. The CDR3 is 15 residues long. CDR1 SGDLS and CDR2 YYNGEE come from the germline V gene. V was pared by 3 bases and J by 2 bases, with 2 bases of the junction left unmatched. The entry originates in a study of shared clonotypes between healthy human individuals. Division of CD4+ cells produced a CD45RA+ naive subset and a CD45RA-negative memory subset. Findings and limits, study-wide: When naive CD4 clonotypes were compared across a few donors, around 5% were shared. Clonotype sharing among donors was thought likely to change with sequencing depth.

Generated by immunoSEQ multiplex PCR, the TCRdb table keeps only in-frame clones and is missing some. The data show about 2.3 million clones, less than 95% seen once. This clonotype was sampled from a man between 18 and 35 years old in good health. Some clones in this sample may be carry-over from other donors' samples. The sample comprised naive CD4+ T cells from PBMCs. Subset reported: CD45RA+ positively selected. The chain carries TRBV9 and TRBJ1-3, with 10 positions matching TRBD1. The CDR3 sequence: CASSGGQGTGNTIYF. The CDR3 nucleotides read TGTGCCAGCAGCGGGGGACAGGGGACTGGAAACACCATATATTTT.